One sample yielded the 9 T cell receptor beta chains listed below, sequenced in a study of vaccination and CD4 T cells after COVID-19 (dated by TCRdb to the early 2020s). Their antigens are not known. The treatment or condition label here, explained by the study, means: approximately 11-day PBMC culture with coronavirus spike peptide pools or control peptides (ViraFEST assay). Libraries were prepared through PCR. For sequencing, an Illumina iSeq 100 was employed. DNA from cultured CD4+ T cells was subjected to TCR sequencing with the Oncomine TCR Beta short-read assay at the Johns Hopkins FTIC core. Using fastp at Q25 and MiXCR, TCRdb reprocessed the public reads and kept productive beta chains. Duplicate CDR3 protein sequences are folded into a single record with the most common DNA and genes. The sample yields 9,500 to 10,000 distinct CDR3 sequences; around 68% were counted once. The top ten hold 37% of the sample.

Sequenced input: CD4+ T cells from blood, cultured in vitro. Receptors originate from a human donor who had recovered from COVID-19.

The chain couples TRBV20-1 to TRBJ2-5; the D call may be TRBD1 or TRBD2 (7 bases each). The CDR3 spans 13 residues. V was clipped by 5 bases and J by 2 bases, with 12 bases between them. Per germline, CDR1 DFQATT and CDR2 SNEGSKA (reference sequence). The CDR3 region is CSAQGGVQETQYF. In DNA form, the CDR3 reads TGCAGTGCTCAGGGGGGGGTACAAGAGACCCAGTACTTC.

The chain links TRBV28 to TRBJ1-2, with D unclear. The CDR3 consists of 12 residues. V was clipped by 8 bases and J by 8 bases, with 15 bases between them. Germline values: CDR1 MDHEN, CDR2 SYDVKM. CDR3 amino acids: CASQDYAGGYTF. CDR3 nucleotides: TGTGCCAGCCAGGATTACGCGGGGGGCTACACCTTC.

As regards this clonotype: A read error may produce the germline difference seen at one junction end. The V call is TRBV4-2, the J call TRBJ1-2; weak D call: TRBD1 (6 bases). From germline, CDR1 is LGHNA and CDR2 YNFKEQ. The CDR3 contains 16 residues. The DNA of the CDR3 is TGTGCCAGCAGCCCAGCGTTGGGGGGCACAAACTTTGGCTACACCTTC. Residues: CASSPALGGTNFGYTF.

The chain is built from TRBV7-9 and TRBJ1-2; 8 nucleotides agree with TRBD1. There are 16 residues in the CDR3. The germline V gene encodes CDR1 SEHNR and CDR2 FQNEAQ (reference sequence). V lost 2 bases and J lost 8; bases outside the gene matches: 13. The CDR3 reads CASSLSQGARVLGYTF. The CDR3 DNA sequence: TGTGCCAGCAGCTTAAGCCAGGGGGCGCGGGTTTTGGGCTACACCTTC.

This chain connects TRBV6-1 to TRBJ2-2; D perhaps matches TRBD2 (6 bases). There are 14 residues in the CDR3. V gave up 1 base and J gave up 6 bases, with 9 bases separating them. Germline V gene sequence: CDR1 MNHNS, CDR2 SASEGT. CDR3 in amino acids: CASSEDWGAGELFF. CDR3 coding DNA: TGTGCCAGCAGTGAAGATTGGGGGGCCGGGGAGCTGTTTTTT.

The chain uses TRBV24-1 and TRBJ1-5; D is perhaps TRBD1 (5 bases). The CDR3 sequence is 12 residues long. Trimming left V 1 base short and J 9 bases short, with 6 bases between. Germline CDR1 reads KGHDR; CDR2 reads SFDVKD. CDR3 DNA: TGTGCCACCAGTGATTTCCAGGGGCCCCAGCATTTT. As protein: CATSDFQGPQHF.

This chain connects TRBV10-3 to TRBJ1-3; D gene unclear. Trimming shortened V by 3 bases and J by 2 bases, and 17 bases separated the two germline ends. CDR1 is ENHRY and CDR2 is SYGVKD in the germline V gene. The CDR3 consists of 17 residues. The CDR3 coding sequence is TGTGCCATCAGTGAACCGGGCAGCGCCGGCCCTGGAAACACCATATATTTT. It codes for CAISEPGSAGPGNTIYF.

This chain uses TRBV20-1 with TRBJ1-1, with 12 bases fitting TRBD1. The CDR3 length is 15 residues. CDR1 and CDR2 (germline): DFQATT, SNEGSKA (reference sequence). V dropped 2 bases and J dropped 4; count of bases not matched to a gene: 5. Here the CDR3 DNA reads TGCAGTGCTAGACCCGGGACAGGGGGCCGCACTGAAGCTTTCTTT. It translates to CSARPGTGGRTEAFF.

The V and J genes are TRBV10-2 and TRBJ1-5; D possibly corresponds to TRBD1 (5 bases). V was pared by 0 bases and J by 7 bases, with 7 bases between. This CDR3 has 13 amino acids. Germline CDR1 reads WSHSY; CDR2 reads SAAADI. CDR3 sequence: CASSESGGQPQHF. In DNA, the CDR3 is TGCGCCAGCAGTGAGTCGGGGGGACAGCCCCAGCATTTT.